The 8 T cell receptor beta chains below all came from one sample that was sequenced in a study of blood T cell repertoires in COVID-19. Only in-frame clones appear in the TCRdb table, and some are missing; sequencing was by immunoSEQ multiplex PCR. The table shows about 54,000 clones, with roughly 89% occurring only once. The sequenced sample was peripheral blood. The receptors originated from a man aged 35 to 55 with COVID-19, enrolled during active disease.

The chain carries TRBV5-4 and TRBJ1-3; D ambiguous. This CDR3 is 16 amino acids long. From germline, CDR1 is SGHNT and CDR2 YYREEE (reference sequence). Trimming left V 0 bases short and J 0 bases short, with 10 bases between. In DNA form, the CDR3 reads TGTGCCAGCAGCTTGGTTGGCAGTAACTCTGGAAACACCATATATTTT. This translates into CASSLVGSNSGNTIYF.

J is TRBJ2-5 and V is TRBV6-1; no clear D gene. The V gene's germline CDR1 is MNHNS and CDR2 SASEGT. Between the trimmed V and J ends, which lost 2 bases and 1 base, there was a span of 11 bases. This CDR3 has 15 amino acids. This chain's CDR3 is CASSEPSISQETQYF. For the CDR3, the DNA is TGTGCCAGCAGTGAACCGAGCATAAGCCAAGAGACCCAGTACTTC.

This chain links TRBV4-1 with TRBJ1-2; D is perhaps TRBD1 (5 bases). The CDR3 sequence is 15 residues long. V lost 0 bases and J 2 bases, leaving 10 bases between the germline ends. Germline assignment: CDR1 MGHRA and CDR2 YSYEKL. The CDR3 here is CASSQDPQENYGYTF. The CDR3 nucleotides read TGCGCCAGCAGCCAAGATCCACAGGAGAACTATGGCTACACCTTC.

In its sample, this clone was seen once. This chain joins TRBV27 and TRBJ2-3, with TRBD2 matching 9 bases. The junction had 3 bases not matched to a gene; V was cut back by 9 bases and J by 2 bases. The CDR3 runs 13 residues. CDR1 is MNHEY and CDR2 is SMNVEV in the germline V gene (reference sequence). DNA of the CDR3: TGTGCCAGTAGCGGGAGCCCCACAGATACGCAGTATTTT. Protein product: CASSGSPTDTQYF.

The chain couples TRBV2 to TRBJ2-7; D is unresolved. CDR1 and CDR2 from the germline V gene are SNHLY and FYNNEI. The V end was cut by 4 bases, the J end by 7 bases, with 14 bases between. This CDR3 spans 13 amino acids. CDR3: CASSVSEEWEQYF. CDR3 sequence (DNA): TGTGCCAGCAGTGTTTCTGAGGAGTGGGAGCAGTACTTC.

The chain employs TRBV29-1 and TRBJ2-1; TRBD2 might be the D (5 bases). V was trimmed by 2 bases and J by 0 bases, leaving 8 bases between them. CDR3 length equals 14 residues. From germline, CDR1 is SQVTM and CDR2 ANQGSEA. The CDR3 region has the DNA TGCAGCGTTGAACGGGGTAGCTCCTACAATGAGCAGTTCTTC. Its translation: CSVERGSSYNEQFF.

The V and J genes are TRBV11-2 and TRBJ2-4; 13 nucleotides match TRBD2. The CDR3 spans 17 residues. CDR1 is SGHAT, CDR2 FQNNGV, per germline. V shed 3 bases, J shed 2 bases, and the junction held 4 bases outside the gene matches. CDR3 coding DNA: TGTGCCAGCAGCTTGGGACTAGCGGGATATCCCAAAAACATTCAGTACTTC. This translates into CASSLGLAGYPKNIQYF.

The gene calls are TRBV7-8 and TRBJ2-3; 13 bases fit TRBD2. The CDR3 covers 16 residues. V shed 4 bases, J shed 6 bases, and the junction held 7 bases outside the gene matches. Per germline, CDR1 SGHVS and CDR2 FQNEAQ. The CDR3, as DNA: TGTGCCAGCAGCTCAGGACTAGCGGGGGCCGGGGATACGCAGTATTTT. Its protein product is CASSSGLAGAGDTQYF.